The clone carrying this TCR beta chain has at least ten counts. This record comes from a study of T cells in Graves' hyperthyroidism and ophthalmopathy. Researchers amplified the TCR beta CDR3 regions from RNA transcripts. The TCR CDR3 first-round RT-PCR relied on the HTBI primer set. TCRdb re-analysed the multiplex PCR reads in MiXCR, keeping a single row per CDR3 protein. The table records more than 350,000 distinct CDR3 sequences, 15% of them present only once. The CDR3 loop spans 17 amino acids. V was shortened by 5 bases and J by 0 bases, with 17 bases between the two germline ends. CDR1 MNHEY and CDR2 SMNVEV come from the germline V gene (reference sequence).

The sequence derives from a woman aged 55-69 years with Graves' ophthalmopathy. The specimen sequenced was blood. The chain combines TRBV27 with TRBJ2-4, with a weak D call TRBD2 (5 bases). The CDR3 sequence is CASSGIPRDLAKNIQYF. The CDR3 DNA follows: TGTGCCAGCAGTGGGATTCCCCGGGATTTAGCCAAAAACATTCAGTACTTC.